This TCR beta chain is from a study of shared clonotypes between healthy human individuals. The overall study: CD4 naive cells filled three plates per donor, CD4 memory three, CD8 naive two and CD8 memory one.

V gave up 2 bases and J gave up 0 bases, with 5 bases separating them. CDR3 length equals 14 residues. Germline V gene sequence: CDR1 SEHNR, CDR2 FQNEAQ (reference sequence). General study points: Deeper or shallower sequencing was expected to change how clonotypes are shared among donors.

The donors were all Caucasian adults (living in Nashville, Tennessee). This clone was counted between two and nine times. Its antigen is unidentified. For every subset, genomic DNA was evenly distributed across several immunoSEQ plates. Produced via immunoSEQ multiplex PCR; TCRdb's table is partial and in-frame only. Found here are some 89,000 clones, roughly two thirds of them singletons; the top ten hold less than 50%. This TCR was recovered from a man aged 25 to 40 in good health. Sequencing was performed on memory CD8+ T cells sorted from blood. The subset was: CD45RO+ cells pooled with CCR7-negative TemRA cells. V is TRBV7-9 and J is TRBJ1-5; D ambiguous. CDR3 loop: CASSLWDSNQPQHF. CDR3 nucleotides: TGTGCCAGCAGCTTATGGGATAGCAATCAGCCCCAGCATTTT.